This T cell receptor (beta chain) appears in the sequencing data of a study of blood T cells in healthy people across ages. Study as a whole: The capture of about one barcoded beta molecule per two T cells was achieved by template switching.

This clonotype appeared a few times. It was with a sample-barcoded 5' primer and a J-beta primer mix that a second PCR of roughly 7 to 11 cycles was run. All cDNA molecules were each tagged by a template-switch adaptor with 12 random nucleotides. TCRdb reprocessed the 5' RACE reads with MiXCR, giving one entry per CDR3 protein. This table holds 1.5 million to 2 million distinct CDR3 sequences, roughly 28% found once. Trimming shortened V by 2 bases and J by 8 bases, and 8 bases separated the two germline ends. The CDR3 extends over 12 amino acids. The germline V gene encodes CDR1 SGHDT and CDR2 YYEEEE.

Sequencing was performed on blood. The chain is built from TRBV5-6 and TRBJ2-4; D ambiguous. The source is a woman between 25 and 40 years old in good health. This CDR3 is CASSFGPDIQYF. As DNA, the CDR3 is TGTGCCAGCAGCTTCGGCCCGGACATTCAGTACTTC.